Listed here are 32 T cell receptor beta chains from one sample, sequenced in a study of T cell responses to AZD1222 COVID-19 vaccine. The data were produced by immunoSEQ multiplex PCR, yet TCRdb's version contains in-frame clones alone and is incomplete. The sample records about 130,000 clones, 80% to 95% being singletons. This material consisted of peripheral blood, taken 28 days after the second AZD1222 dose. The source is an adult who received the AZD1222 COVID-19 vaccine.

V usage is TRBV7-2 and J usage is TRBJ1-6; 7 bases map to TRBD1. The CDR3 is 17 amino acids. After removal of 5 bases from V and 10 bases from J, the junction contained 17 bases not matched to a gene. The germline V gene has CDR1 SGHTA and CDR2 FQGNSA. Here the CDR3 DNA reads TGTGCCAGCAGCCAAACCGTAACCGGGACAGCTGGGTCACCCCTCCACTTT. Its translation is CASSQTVTGTAGSPLHF.

This chain connects TRBV10-2 to TRBJ2-1; tentatively, D is TRBD1 or TRBD2 (5 bases each). V was shortened by 6 bases and J by 5 bases, with 5 bases between the two germline ends. The CDR3 has 11 residues. Germline V gene data show CDR1 as WSHSY and CDR2 as SAAADI. The CDR3 DNA is TGCGCCAGCAGGGGGGACAATGAGCAGTTCTTC. This encodes CASRGDNEQFF.

The chain is built from TRBV4-1 and TRBJ2-7; the match to TRBD2 covers 10 bases. CDR3 length equals 18 residues. Trimming cost V 3 bases and J 7 bases; bases outside gene matches: 18. Germline V CDR1 and CDR2: MGHRA, YSYEKL. The CDR3 coding sequence is TGCGCCAGCAGCCACCCAGGGGGACTAGCGAAAACCCAGGGGGAGCAGTACTTC. Its protein product is CASSHPGGLAKTQGEQYF.

The rearrangement links TRBV28 to TRBJ1-3; unclear D gene. Per germline, CDR1 MDHEN and CDR2 SYDVKM. Trimming pared 7 bases from V and 1 base from J, leaving 8 bases between. CDR3 size: 13 residues. The CDR3 loop is CASIEGSGNTIYF. The CDR3 nucleotides read TGTGCCAGCATCGAGGGATCTGGAAACACCATATATTTT.

The chain joins TRBV28 to TRBJ1-1; D uncertain. V lost 6 bases, J lost 6 bases, and 8 bases lay in between. Germline V gene lookup returns CDR1 MDHEN and CDR2 SYDVKM. The CDR3 consists of 11 residues. The CDR3 sequence: CASSQRAEAFF. Written as DNA, the CDR3 is TGTGCCAGCAGCCAGAGAGCTGAAGCTTTCTTT.

This sequence joins TRBV27 and TRBJ1-2, with D tentatively TRBD1 (5 bases). The CDR3 contains 13 residues. Trimming took 2 bases from V and 3 from J, leaving 7 bases between them. Germline V gene lookup returns CDR1 MNHEY and CDR2 SMNVEV (reference sequence). The CDR3 sequence: CASSLDRDYGYTF. CDR3 sequence (DNA): TGTGCCAGCAGTTTAGACAGAGACTATGGCTACACCTTC.

The V gene is TRBV19, the J gene TRBJ1-1; D call uncertain. V dropped 1 base and J dropped 1 base, with 4 bases sitting between them. CDR3 length: 13 amino acids. CDR1 and CDR2 (germline): LNHDA, SQIVND (reference sequence). The CDR3 bases are TGTGCCAGTAGTATAGCCCAGAACACTGAAGCTTTCTTT. It translates to CASSIAQNTEAFF. Combining the CDR3 with reference TRBV19 and TRBJ1-1 gives the whole variable domain DGGITQSPKYLFRKEGQNVTLSCEQNLNHDAMYWYRQDPGQGLRLIYYSQIVNDFQKGDIAEGYSVSREKKESFPLTVTSAQKNPTAFYLCASSIAQNTEAFFGQGTRLTVV.

This chain uses TRBV7-3 with TRBJ2-1, with 9 positions matching TRBD1. Germline CDR1 and CDR2: SGHTA and FQGTGA. Germline trimming cut 6 bases from V and 0 bases from J; bases unmatched to any gene: 3. The CDR3 length is 15 residues. In nucleotides, the CDR3 is TGTGCCAGCAGTCCGGACAGGGGCTCCTACAATGAGCAGTTCTTC. Encoded protein: CASSPDRGSYNEQFF.

The V and J genes are TRBV7-8 and TRBJ2-7; TRBD2 might be the D (5 bases). Germline assignment: CDR1 SGHVS and CDR2 FQNEAQ. The CDR3 is made up of 17 amino acids. The V end was cut by 1 base, the J end by 2 bases, with 18 bases between. Written as DNA, the CDR3 is TGTGCCAGCAGCTTAGTATCGTCGGTAGCGATCACCTACGAGCAGTACTTC. Protein product: CASSLVSSVAITYEQYF.

The sample holds one count of this clone. V is TRBV19 and J is TRBJ1-2; TRBD1 is a possible D gene (6 bases). The CDR3 runs 12 residues. Trimming shortened V by 3 bases and J by 8 bases, and 10 bases separated the two germline ends. CDR1 is LNHDA and CDR2 is SQIVND in the germline V gene (reference sequence). Here the CDR3 DNA reads TGTGCCAGTAGTATGCAGGGGCAAGGCTACACCTTC. Its translation: CASSMQGQGYTF.

The rearrangement links TRBV5-1 to TRBJ2-5; D remains ambiguous. Germline CDR1 and CDR2: SGHRS and YFSETQ. This CDR3 comprises 13 residues. The ends were cut back, 2 bases at V and 1 base at J, with 6 bases in the middle. The CDR3 sequence: CASSFGSQETQYF. CDR3 nucleotide sequence: TGCGCCAGCAGCTTCGGATCCCAAGAGACCCAGTACTTC.

J is TRBJ2-7 and V is TRBV6-5; D call uncertain. The length of the CDR3 is 14 residues. The V end lost 0 bases, the J end lost 3 bases, and 9 bases lay between the germline ends. The V gene's germline CDR1 is MNHEY and CDR2 SVGAGI. The DNA of the CDR3 is TGTGCCAGCAGTTACTCCCCTTATGGCTACGAGCAGTACTTC. This gives the protein CASSYSPYGYEQYF.

This clone was seen only once. The chain uses TRBV7-3 and TRBJ2-1; 13 bases agree with TRBD2. The germline V gene encodes CDR1 SGHTA and CDR2 FQGTGA. The CDR3 covers 18 residues. V was pared by 1 base and J by 6 bases, with 9 bases of the junction left unmatched. CDR3 sequence: CASSLSSPGTSGANEQFF. The CDR3 bases are TGTGCCAGCAGCTTAAGTTCTCCGGGGACTAGCGGGGCCAATGAGCAGTTCTTC.

This chain's CDR3 is CASRSKARGTEAFF. CDR3 coding DNA: TGTGCCAGCAGGTCGAAGGCCCGGGGCACTGAAGCTTTCTTT. The rearrangement links TRBV7-9 to TRBJ1-1, with D uncertain. Trimming left V 6 bases short and J 4 bases short, with 15 bases between. CDR1 and CDR2 (germline): SEHNR, FQNEAQ (reference sequence). The length of the CDR3 is 14 residues. Filled out from reference TRBV7-9 and TRBJ1-1, the complete variable domain reads DTGVSQNPRHKITKRGQNVTFRCDPISEHNRLYWYRQTLGQGPEFLTYFQNEAQLEKSRLLSDRFSAERPKGSFSTLEIQRTEQGDSAMYLCASRSKARGTEAFFGQGTRLTVV.

This rearrangement joins TRBV6-6 to TRBJ2-3; D possibly uses TRBD1 or TRBD2 (7 bases each). This CDR3 comprises 12 residues. Germline V gene data show CDR1 as MNHNY and CDR2 as SVGAGI (reference sequence). Trimming removed 6 bases from V and 10 bases from J, with 14 bases in between. For the CDR3, the DNA is TGTGCCAGCAGCCACTCAGGGGGGGCGCAGTATTTT. Amino acids: CASSHSGGAQYF.

The chain couples TRBV5-6 to TRBJ1-2; D gene ambiguous. V lost 0 bases and J lost 8, with 8 bases in between. In germline, CDR1 is SGHDT, CDR2 YYEEEE. This CDR3 is 12 amino acids long. For the CDR3, the DNA is TGTGCCAGCAGCTTGGGTCGGAGGGGCTACACCTTC. It translates to CASSLGRRGYTF.

J is TRBJ1-1 and V is TRBV12-5, with TRBD1 matching over 7 bases. The V gene end was trimmed by 1 base and the J gene end by 2 bases; junction bases not matched to a gene: 1. The V gene's germline CDR1 is LGHNT and CDR2 FRNRAP. This CDR3 comprises 14 residues. CDR3 nucleotides: TGTGCTAGTGGTTTGGGGGACAGCAACACTGAAGCTTTCTTT. Translation gives CASGLGDSNTEAFF.

The chain combines TRBV3-1 (or the pseudogene TRBV3-2) with TRBJ1-1, with TRBD1 matching 8 bases. J lost 3 bases, V lost 1 base, and 4 bases had no gene match. Germline loops: CDR1 LGHDT, CDR2 YNNKEL (reference sequence). CDR3 length equals 15 residues. This chain's CDR3 is CASSQGTGQDTEAFF. The CDR3 DNA sequence: TGTGCCAGCAGCCAAGGGACAGGGCAGGACACTGAAGCTTTCTTT.

J is TRBJ1-2 and V is TRBV24-1; 9 bases match TRBD1. This CDR3 has 19 residues. V shed 4 bases, J shed 4 bases, and the junction held 18 bases outside the gene matches. Germline V gene sequence: CDR1 KGHDR, CDR2 SFDVKD. CDR3 sequence reads: CATSDLSARDRAGGYGYTF. In DNA form, the CDR3 reads TGTGCCACCAGTGACCTCTCTGCCCGGGACAGGGCGGGGGGCTATGGCTACACCTTC.

The rearrangement joins TRBV5-5 to TRBJ2-5, with 13 positions matching TRBD2. The CDR3 sequence is 15 residues long. The junction had 5 bases not matched to a gene; V was cut back by 4 bases and J by 5 bases. Germline CDR1 and CDR2: SGHKS and YYEKEE (reference sequence). CDR3 bases: TGTGCCAGCAGCACTAGCGGGGGGGCCTTTGAGACCCAGTACTTC. This gives the protein CASSTSGGAFETQYF. The complete variable domain, with remaining parts taken from reference TRBV5-5 and TRBJ2-5, reads DAGVTQSPTHLIKTRGQQVTLRCSPISGHKSVSWYQQVLGQGPQFIFQYYEKEERGRGNFPDRFSARQFPNYSSELNVNALLLGDSALYLCASSTSGGAFETQYFGPGTRLLVL.

This chain links TRBV7-3 with TRBJ2-3, with a possible D match to TRBD2 (5 bases). From germline, CDR1 is SGHTA and CDR2 FQGTGA. The CDR3 contains 15 residues. V dropped 1 base and J dropped 4 bases, with 12 bases sitting between them. CDR3 DNA sequence: TGTGCCAGCAGCTTAAGTAGCGTGCCGTCAGATACGCAGTATTTT. This codes for CASSLSSVPSDTQYF.

The chain carries TRBV5-4 and TRBJ2-5; D ambiguous. This CDR3 is 14 amino acids long. Germline values: CDR1 SGHNT, CDR2 YYREEE (reference sequence). V shed 0 bases and J shed 1 base, with 7 bases lying between them. The CDR3 DNA reads TGTGCCAGCAGCTTGGGGACGCTCCAAGAGACCCAGTACTTC. Encoded protein: CASSLGTLQETQYF.

V and J are TRBV5-6 and TRBJ2-5; TRBD2 aligns across 10 bases. V lost 4 bases to trimming and J lost 5 bases; unmatched junction nucleotides: 11. The CDR3 is 16 amino acids. Per germline, CDR1 SGHDT and CDR2 YYEEEE. DNA of the CDR3: TGTGCCAGCAGCAAACGAGCGGGAGGGCTTCCTGAGACCCAGTACTTC. Translation: CASSKRAGGLPETQYF.

This chain uses TRBV28 with TRBJ2-7; 10 bases align to TRBD2. The CDR3 totals 16 residues. Germline trimming cut 4 bases from V and 2 bases from J; bases unmatched to any gene: 8. The germline gives CDR1 MDHEN, CDR2 SYDVKM. In DNA, the CDR3 is TGTGCCAGCAGTTCCCGGACTAGCGGAGCGACCTACGAGCAGTACTTC. Protein: CASSSRTSGATYEQYF. The variable domain in full, completed from reference TRBV28 and TRBJ2-7, reads DVKVTQSSRYLVKRTGEKVFLECVQDMDHENMFWYRQDPGLGLRLIYFSYDVKMKEKGDIPEGYSVSREKKERFSLILESASTNQTSMYLCASSSRTSGATYEQYFGPGTRLTVT.

The gene calls are TRBV19 and TRBJ2-3, with D possibly being TRBD2 (6 bases). This CDR3 has 14 amino acids. The germline gives CDR1 LNHDA, CDR2 SQIVND (reference sequence). Trimming left V 6 bases short and J 5 bases short, with 15 bases between. CDR3 in amino acids: CASRRQGGKDTQYF. DNA for the CDR3: TGTGCCAGTAGAAGACAAGGAGGGAAAGATACGCAGTATTTT.

The chain has TRBV7-3 and TRBJ2-3; no clear D. The germline V and J ends were trimmed by 2 bases and 5 bases, with 20 bases remaining between them. Germline V CDR1 and CDR2: SGHTA, FQGTGA. The CDR3 is made up of 17 amino acids. The CDR3 coding sequence is TGTGCCAGCAGCTTACGCGGTCTTGCACAATCAGGAGATACGCAGTATTTT. It specifies CASSLRGLAQSGDTQYF.

The CDR3 reads CASSPTGTSDYEQYF. The CDR3 DNA reads TGTGCCAGCAGCCCTACCGGGACATCGGACTACGAGCAGTACTTC. The V and J genes are TRBV9 and TRBJ2-7; tentative D call: TRBD1 (6 bases). The germline V gene has CDR1 SGDLS and CDR2 YYNGEE. The germline V and J ends were trimmed by 4 bases and 3 bases, with 17 bases remaining between them. CDR3 length equals 15 residues.

CDR3 in amino acids: CASSYTFLTGTNYGYTF. Written as DNA, the CDR3 is TGTGCCAGCAGTTACACCTTTCTAACCGGGACTAACTATGGCTACACCTTC. The rearrangement uses TRBV6-2 or TRBV6-3 and TRBJ1-2, with D unclear. The CDR3 is 17 amino acids. V lost 2 bases to trimming and J lost 0 bases, with 16 bases between them. CDR1 and CDR2 from the germline V gene are MNHEY and SVGEGT.

The count of this clone is one. The J gene is TRBJ2-1, the V gene TRBV11-2; D may be TRBD2 (5 bases). In germline, CDR1 is SGHAT, CDR2 FQNNGV. The CDR3 is made up of 15 amino acids. Trimming shortened V by 5 bases and J by 4 bases, and 15 bases separated the two germline ends. The CDR3 nucleotides read TGTGCCAGCAGCCTCTTAAGAAGAGGGTACAATGAGCAGTTCTTC. This codes for CASSLLRRGYNEQFF.

The chain couples TRBV11-3 to TRBJ1-3; 7 bases fit TRBD1. Germline CDR1 SGHNT, CDR2 YENEEA. V dropped 3 bases and J dropped 10; count of bases not matched to a gene: 18. This CDR3 has 17 residues. The CDR3 here is CASSFTSTGQTLKTIYF. The CDR3 coding sequence is TGTGCCAGCAGCTTCACTAGCACGGGACAGACTTTAAAAACCATATATTTT.

This chain joins TRBV7-9 and TRBJ2-2, with TRBD1 identical over 9 bases. Unmatched junction bases numbered 8, after V lost 3 bases and J lost 9 bases. CDR1 and CDR2 (germline): SEHNR, FQNEAQ (reference sequence). The CDR3 covers 15 residues. This CDR3 is CASSFLGQGFRELFF. CDR3 DNA: TGTGCCAGCAGCTTTCTGGGACAGGGTTTCCGGGAGCTGTTTTTT.

This chain connects TRBV5-1 to TRBJ1-5, with D perhaps TRBD1 (5 bases). V lost 4 bases, J lost 6 bases, and 17 bases lay in between. CDR1 and CDR2 from the germline V gene are SGHRS and YFSETQ. The CDR3 runs to 15 residues. CDR3 in amino acids: CASSPRGGEGQPQHF. The CDR3 DNA reads as TGCGCCAGCAGCCCCCGAGGAGGGGAGGGTCAGCCCCAGCATTTT. The complete variable domain, with remaining parts taken from reference TRBV5-1 and TRBJ1-5, reads KAGVTQTPRYLIKTRGQQVTLSCSPISGHRSVSWYQQTPGQGLQFLFEYFSETQRNKGNFPGRFSGRQFSNSRSEMNVSTLELGDSALYLCASSPRGGEGQPQHFGDGTRLSIL.